The clone carrying this T cell receptor (beta chain) has just one count. The antigen is not known. The data are from a study of cytomegalovirus exposure and HLA in healthy donors. PCR employed 60 Vbeta and 13 Jbeta primers. In the authors' workflow: Later, an analysis found 80 million or so unique TCR beta chains, and approximately 10 million of these were shared. Using immunoSEQ multiplex PCR, the repertoire was profiled, and TCRdb retains in-frame clones only, with some absent. Clone size and V and J calls were adopted from that table, with D and trimming inferred from the DNA. The repertoire includes about 150,000 clones, 70% to 90% of them detected once, and roughly 2.4% sits in the top ten. Germline V gene lookup returns CDR1 SNHLY and CDR2 FYNNEI. The trim removed 6 bases at V and 4 bases at J, leaving 14 bases unmatched. The CDR3 runs 17 residues. Notes on the study in general: There were several of the most significant clusters that appeared linked to common viral pathogens in a later analysis. Presence/absence analyses assumed roughly uniform sequencing depth across donors, which may not hold. There were about 160 TCR beta chains listed as cytomegalovirus-associated.

The TCR was taken from a woman between 18 and 29 years old in good health and CMV-seronegative. The chain combines TRBV2 with TRBJ1-3; 8 bases align to TRBD1. Sequencing used PBMCs. The CDR3 protein is CASRSTGDIGWGNTIYF. CDR3 nucleotides: TGTGCCAGCAGATCGACAGGGGATATAGGCTGGGGAAACACCATATATTTT. The full variable domain, its missing parts supplied by reference TRBV2 and TRBJ1-3, is EPEVTQTPSHQVTQMGQEVILRCVPISNHLYFYWYRQILGQKVEFLVSFYNNEISEKSEIFDDQFSVERPDGSNFTLKIRSTKLEDSAMYFCASRSTGDIGWGNTIYFGEGSWLTVV.